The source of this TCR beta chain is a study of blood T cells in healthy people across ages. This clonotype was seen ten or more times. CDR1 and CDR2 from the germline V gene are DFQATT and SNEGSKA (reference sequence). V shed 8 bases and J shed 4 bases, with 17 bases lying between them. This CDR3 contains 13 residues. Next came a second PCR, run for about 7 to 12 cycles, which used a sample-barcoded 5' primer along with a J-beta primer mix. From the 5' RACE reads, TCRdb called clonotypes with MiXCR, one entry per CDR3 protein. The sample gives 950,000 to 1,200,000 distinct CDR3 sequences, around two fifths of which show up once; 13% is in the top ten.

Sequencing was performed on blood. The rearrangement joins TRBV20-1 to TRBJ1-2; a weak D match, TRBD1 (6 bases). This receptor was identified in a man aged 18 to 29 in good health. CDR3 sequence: CSSPDSMGYGYTF. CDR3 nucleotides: TGCAGTTCGCCGGACAGCATGGGCTATGGCTACACCTTC.